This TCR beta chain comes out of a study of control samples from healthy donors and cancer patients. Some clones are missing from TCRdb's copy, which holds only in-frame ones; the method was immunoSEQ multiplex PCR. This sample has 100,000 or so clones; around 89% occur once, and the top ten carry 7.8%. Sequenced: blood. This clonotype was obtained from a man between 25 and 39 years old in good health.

CDR3 in amino acids: CASSIQQGATGELFF. The CDR3 nucleotides are TGTGCCAGTAGTATCCAACAGGGGGCTACCGGGGAGCTGTTTTTT. This chain joins TRBV19 and TRBJ2-2, with TRBD1 identical over 9 bases. With 3 bases clipped from V and 5 bases from J, the junction kept 4 bases outside the gene matches. CDR1 and CDR2 from the germline V gene are LNHDA and SQIVND (reference sequence). The CDR3 loop spans 15 amino acids.